The rows below give T cell receptor beta chains drawn from one sample of a study of OX40 agonist ivuxolimab in advanced cancers. Profiling relied on immunoSEQ multiplex PCR, and the TCRdb table lists in-frame clones only, not all of them. The sample contains around 12,000 clones, 80% to 85% of which appear only once. The input for sequencing was CD4+ or CD8+ T cells sorted from blood, taken in a trial of the OX40 agonist ivuxolimab. The receptor set was obtained from an adult with an advanced solid tumor such as melanoma, head and neck, liver or kidney cancer. Each CDR3 is given with its conserved first and last residue. D genes are given only for firm matches. Some rows have no size entry. The others give once, few or many, or a class for an expanded clone.

>.|TRBJ1-2|TRBV7-9|.
CASSLADRSYGYTF
TGTGCCAGCAGCTTAGCCGACAGGAGCTATGGCTACACCTTC
>.|TRBJ1-1|TRBV4-1|.
CASSQPSGTTEAFF
TGCGCCAGCAGCCAACCTTCGGGGACGACTGAAGCTTTCTTT
>.|TRBJ1-2|TRBV11-2|many
CASSLAGSYGYTF
TGTGCCAGCAGCTTAGCAGGAAGCTATGGCTACACCTTC
>.|TRBJ1-1|TRBV19|.
CASSIPWGAEAFF
TGTGCCAGTAGTATTCCCTGGGGCGCTGAAGCTTTCTTT
>TRBD2|TRBJ2-5|TRBV27|.
CASSFVAGGGEQYF
TGTGCCAGCAGTTTTGTAGCGGGAGGAGGGGAGCAGTACTTC
>TRBD1|TRBJ1-5|TRBV12-5|.
CASGVTGESNQPQHF
TGTGCTAGTGGGGTGACAGGGGAGAGCAATCAGCCCCAGCATTTT
>TRBD2|TRBJ2-1|TRBV5-1|.
CASSLWGLAGENEQFF
TGCGCCAGCAGCCTATGGGGACTAGCGGGAGAGAATGAGCAGTTCTTC
>.|TRBJ1-1|TRBV4-3|.
CASSPKPWGMNTEAFF
TGCGCCAGCAGCCCTAAACCTTGGGGAATGAACACTGAAGCTTTCTTT
>.|TRBJ2-2|TRBV7-9|.
CASELSNTGELFF
TGTGCCAGCGAGCTATCGAACACCGGGGAGCTGTTTTTT
>.|TRBJ2-2|TRBV4-2|.
CASSQDLGGSMGELFF
TGTGCCAGCAGCCAAGATCTGGGGGGCAGTATGGGGGAGCTGTTTTTT
>.|TRBJ2-7|TRBV2|.
CASSDTAGAYEQYF
TGTGCCAGCAGTGATACAGCCGGGGCCTACGAGCAGTACTTC
>TRBD2|TRBJ2-7|TRBV27|.
CASSLYGGRAYEQYF
TGTGCCAGCAGTTTATACGGAGGGAGGGCCTACGAGCAGTACTTC
>.|TRBJ1-1|TRBV4-3|.
CASSQDIMNTEAFF
TGCGCCAGCAGCCAGGATATTATGAACACTGAAGCTTTCTTT
>.|TRBJ2-7|TRBV27|.
CASSLSGNYEQYF
TGTGCCAGCAGTTTATCAGGGAACTACGAGCAGTACTTC
>.|TRBJ2-4|TRBV28|.
CASSPSRSKNIQYF
TGTGCCAGCAGTCCAAGCCGATCCAAAAACATTCAGTACTTC
>TRBD1|TRBJ1-5|TRBV9|.
CASSPGTGEQPQHF
TGTGCCAGCAGCCCAGGGACAGGGGAACAGCCCCAGCATTTT
>TRBD1|TRBJ1-1|TRBV9|.
CASSPATGDTEAFF
TGTGCCAGCAGCCCCGCTACAGGGGACACTGAAGCTTTCTTT
>.|TRBJ2-7|TRBV7-9|.
CASSLIQTGDEQYF
TGTGCCAGCAGCCTGATACAGACCGGGGACGAGCAGTACTTC
>.|TRBJ1-2|TRBV28|.
CASSTPSGGHGYTF
TGTGCCAGCAGTACCCCATCGGGGGGGCATGGCTACACCTTC
>TRBD2|TRBJ2-1|TRBV15|.
CATSTGLAGYNEQFF
TGTGCCACCAGCACAGGACTAGCGGGTTACAATGAGCAGTTCTTC
>.|TRBJ1-6|TRBV27|.
CASSLEQPSSPLHF
TGTGCCAGCAGTTTGGAACAGCCCTCTTCACCCCTCCACTTT
>.|TRBJ1-3|TRBV13|.
CASSLAGNTIYF
TGTGCCAGCAGCTTAGCAGGAAACACCATATATTTT
>.|TRBJ1-1|TRBV5-4|.
CASSSSVAPNTEAFF
TGTGCCAGCAGCTCCTCGGTCGCCCCGAACACTGAAGCTTTCTTT
>TRBD2|TRBJ2-7|TRBV25-1|.
CASSEALAALEQYF
TGTGCCAGCAGTGAGGCACTAGCGGCTCTCGAGCAGTACTTC
>.|TRBJ2-5|TRBV27|.
CASSLSAGPETQYF
TGTGCCAGCAGTTTATCGGCAGGACCAGAGACCCAGTACTTC
>.|TRBJ1-4|TRBV2|.
CASKADYNEKLFF
TGTGCCAGCAAGGCGGACTATAATGAAAAACTGTTTTTT